This T cell receptor beta chain stems from a study of CD4+ T cells in melanoma. General study results and limits: A reported correlation linked neoantigen-specific CD4+ T cells to CD8+, macrophage and B cell function. Neoantigen-specific CD4+ T cells in melanoma reportedly had diverse differentiation states.

A note on this clone: Its antigen is undetermined. At one end the junction does not follow the germline gene, possibly because of a read error.

Germline V gene data show CDR1 as SNHLY and CDR2 as FYNNEI. CDR3 length: 11 amino acids. The repertoire was sequenced with immunoSEQ multiplex PCR; TCRdb's copy has only in-frame clones and lacks some. Here the sample spans 9,500 to 13,000 clones, 65% to 75% being singletons. The TCR originated in a human donor with melanoma. The chain uses TRBV2 and TRBJ1-1; 7 positions agree with TRBD1. Sequences were obtained from cells from a culture (not recorded whether cultured in vitro). The CDR3 DNA reads as TGTGCCAGCAGTGTAATTAGGACAGGAGTATTT. It specifies CASSVIRTGVF. Combining the CDR3 with reference TRBV2 and TRBJ1-1 gives the whole variable domain EPEVTQTPSHQVTQMGQEVILRCVPISNHLYFYWYRQILGQKVEFLVSFYNNEISEKSEIFDDQFSVERPDGSNFTLKIRSTKLEDSAMYFCASSVIRTGVFGQGTRLTVV.